The 29 T cell receptor beta chains reported below all come from one sample, sequenced in a study of siplizumab effects on memory and regulatory T cells. Libraries were prepared by immunoSEQ multiplex PCR; TCRdb keeps only in-frame clonotypes and omits some of them. The table lists about 110,000 clones, 92% of them singletons. The sequencing sample was made of Tregs sorted from blood. The receptors come from a human donor in good health.

The chain uses TRBV10-3 and TRBJ1-2, with 9 bases lining up with TRBD1. The V and J ends lost 7 bases and 4 bases, in that order; junction bases with no gene match: 7. CDR3 length equals 14 residues. Germline V gene data show CDR1 as ENHRY and CDR2 as SYGVKD. This chain's CDR3 is CAITPGQGPYGYTF. The CDR3, as DNA: TGTGCCATCACACCGGGACAGGGTCCCTATGGCTACACCTTC.

The V gene is TRBV10-3, the J gene TRBJ2-7; tentatively, D is TRBD2 (6 bases). Germline CDR1 reads ENHRY; CDR2 reads SYGVKD. Trimming shortened V by 4 bases and J by 3 bases, and 10 bases separated the two germline ends. The CDR3 has 13 amino acids. CDR3 nucleotides: TGTGCCATCAGTGGCGGGAACCACTACGAGCAGTACTTC. It is translated as CAISGGNHYEQYF.

This sequence joins TRBV13 and TRBJ2-2, with a weak D call TRBD2 (6 bases). V lost 5 bases and J lost 4, with 23 bases in between. Germline lookup yields CDR1 PRHDT and CDR2 FYEKMQ (reference sequence). CDR3 length: 18 residues. The CDR3 here is CASSAAFGGYVGTGELFF. The CDR3, as DNA: TGTGCCAGCAGCGCTGCATTCGGGGGATACGTGGGCACCGGGGAGCTGTTTTTT.

V gene TRBV10-3 combines with J gene TRBJ1-1; unclear D gene. The CDR3 spans 15 residues. Trimming removed 7 bases from V and 1 base from J, with 16 bases in between. CDR1 is ENHRY and CDR2 is SYGVKD in the germline V gene. CDR3 sequence reads: CAIKIVLTANTEAFF. Here the CDR3 DNA reads TGTGCCATCAAAATAGTTTTAACTGCGAACACTGAAGCTTTCTTT.

The rearrangement joins TRBV6-1 to TRBJ1-6; a weak D match, TRBD1 (5 bases). The CDR3 runs 16 residues. Looked up from germline, CDR1 is MNHNS and CDR2 is SASEGT. V dropped 2 bases and J dropped 5 bases, with 13 bases sitting between them. CDR3 coding DNA: TGTGCCAGCAGTGAATGGGTAGGGGTGAATAATTCACCCCTCCACTTT. This gives the protein CASSEWVGVNNSPLHF.

The chain employs TRBV7-9 and TRBJ2-1; 9 bases align to TRBD2. Germline loops: CDR1 SEHNR, CDR2 FQNEAQ (reference sequence). V dropped 1 base and J dropped 12; count of bases not matched to a gene: 1. The CDR3 runs 12 residues. CDR3 in DNA: TGTGCCAGCAGCTTAGTGACTAGCGGGCAGTTCTTC. This translates into CASSLVTSGQFF.

The chain links TRBV5-1 to TRBJ1-4; no definite D call. Germline V gene data show CDR1 as SGHRS and CDR2 as YFSETQ. CDR3 size: 15 residues. Trimming stripped 6 bases from V and 8 bases from J, with 20 bases between. The CDR3 loop is CASTTTPGQREKLFF. The CDR3 nucleotides are TGCGCCAGCACTACTACTCCGGGCCAACGGGAAAAACTGTTTTTT.

The chain recombines TRBV18 with TRBJ2-2, with no clear D. Trimming took 6 bases from V and 4 from J, leaving 9 bases between them. This CDR3 contains 13 residues. Germline-derived CDR1 and CDR2 are KGHSH and LQKENI. CDR3 DNA: TGTGCCAGCTCCGTGGCAACCACCGGGGAGCTGTTTTTT. Its translation is CASSVATTGELFF. Full variable domain (rest looked up from reference TRBV18 and TRBJ2-2): NAGVMQNPRHLVRRRGQEARLRCSPMKGHSHVYWYRQLPEEGLKFMVYLQKENIIDESGMPKERFSAEFPKEGPSILRIQQVVRGDSAAYFCASSVATTGELFFGEGSRLTVL.

This clone was seen more than once but under ten times. The rearrangement links TRBV27 to TRBJ1-4; D unresolved. CDR1 MNHEY and CDR2 SMNVEV come from the germline V gene (reference sequence). V shed 2 bases and J shed 5 bases, with 9 bases lying between them. The CDR3 is made up of 14 amino acids. This CDR3 reads CASSLSRSNEKLFF. The CDR3 DNA follows: TGTGCCAGCAGTTTAAGCAGGTCAAATGAAAAACTGTTTTTT.

With respect to this clone: Mismatch with germline at one junction end may stem from a read error. V and J are TRBV25-1 and TRBJ2-3; D may be TRBD2 (5 bases). Looked up from germline, CDR1 is MGHDK and CDR2 is SYGVNS. The CDR3 contains 14 residues. CDR3 bases: TGTGCCAGCAGAGAATGGGAGTATGCGGATACGCAGTATTTT. The encoded protein is CASREWEYADTQYF. The whole variable domain, remainder taken from reference TRBV25-1 and TRBJ2-3, is EADIYQTPRYLVIGTGKKITLECSQTMGHDKMYWYQQDPGMELHLIHYSYGVNSTEKGDLSSESTVSRIRTEHFPLTLESARPSHTSQYLCASREWEYADTQYFGPGTRLTVL.

The V call is TRBV19, the J call TRBJ1-5; 10 positions match TRBD1. V lost 5 bases to trimming and J lost 4 bases; unmatched junction nucleotides: 8. The length of the CDR3 is 16 residues. The V gene's germline CDR1 is LNHDA and CDR2 SQIVND (reference sequence). The CDR3 is CASSLTGGAWNQPQHF. For the CDR3, the DNA is TGTGCCAGTAGTCTGACAGGGGGCGCTTGGAATCAGCCCCAGCATTTT.

This rearrangement joins TRBV29-1 to TRBJ2-2, with 11 bases matching TRBD2. Germline CDR1 reads SQVTM; CDR2 reads ANQGSEA. The CDR3 consists of 15 residues. After removal of 5 bases from V and 4 bases from J, the junction contained 6 bases not matched to a gene. The CDR3 bases are TGCAGCGTTAGCAGGACTAGCGGGTTCACCGGGGAGCTGTTTTTT. As protein: CSVSRTSGFTGELFF.

The V and J genes are TRBV27 and TRBJ1-5; perhaps TRBD1 as D (6 bases). CDR3 length: 16 residues. Germline V gene sequence: CDR1 MNHEY, CDR2 SMNVEV (reference sequence). Trimming stripped 4 bases from V and 2 bases from J, with 15 bases between. DNA of the CDR3: TGTGCCAGCAGTTCAAGGGGGTTCTCGGGCAATCAGCCCCAGCATTTT. It codes for CASSSRGFSGNQPQHF.

The chain uses TRBV6-5 and TRBJ1-2; a weak D match, TRBD1 (5 bases). Germline V gene lookup returns CDR1 MNHEY and CDR2 SVGAGI. Trimming removed 7 bases from V and 8 bases from J, with 14 bases in between. The CDR3 has 12 residues. The CDR3 loop is CASTPRGEGYTF. The CDR3 DNA reads as TGTGCCAGCACCCCGCGGGGCGAGGGCTACACCTTC.

V is TRBV27 and J is TRBJ1-1; D gene unclear. CDR1 is MNHEY and CDR2 is SMNVEV in the germline V gene (reference sequence). V was pared by 6 bases and J by 5 bases, with 7 bases between. This CDR3 is 11 amino acids long. CDR3 sequence reads: CASRLRTEAFF. The CDR3 bases are TGTGCCAGCAGGTTGAGAACTGAAGCTTTCTTT.

This clone occurred once. This chain joins TRBV21-1 and TRBJ2-5; the D call of TRBD1 is as the table states it, not checked on the DNA. TRBV21-1 is termed a pseudogene. The CDR3 runs to 14 residues. CDR3 bases: TGTGCCAGCAGCAAACCCAGGGTAGGACAGACCCAGTACTTC. This sequence encodes CASSKPRVGQTQYF.

This chain connects TRBV9 to TRBJ2-7, with 9 bases identical to TRBD2. V shed 0 bases and J 3 bases; nucleotides not matched to a gene: 1. The length of the CDR3 is 14 residues. The germline V gene encodes CDR1 SGDLS and CDR2 YYNGEE. The DNA of the CDR3 is TGTGCCAGCAGCGTAGGACTAGCGGTCTACGAGCAGTACTTC. It yields the protein CASSVGLAVYEQYF.

The rearrangement joins TRBV30 to TRBJ2-3; the D is unclear. In germline, CDR1 is GTSNPN, CDR2 SVGIG (reference sequence). The CDR3 is 19 residues long. Deletions cut 1 base from V and 0 bases from J, with 23 bases between. The CDR3 nucleotides are TGTGCCTGGAGTGGGAAGACCGGGTCCAGAGCTTCTAGCACAGATACGCAGTATTTT. This translates into CAWSGKTGSRASSTDTQYF.

This sequence joins TRBV13 and TRBJ1-1; D is unclear. The V and J ends lost 0 bases and 5 bases respectively, with 25 bases between them. The V gene's germline CDR1 is PRHDT and CDR2 FYEKMQ (reference sequence). The CDR3 is 19 amino acids. CDR3 DNA sequence: TGTGCCAGCAGCTTAGGCCTTGGTAGGCCCGGAATCGTTCGAACTGAAGCTTTCTTT. Amino acid sequence: CASSLGLGRPGIVRTEAFF. Variable domain in full (rest from reference TRBV13 and TRBJ1-1): AAGVIQSPRHLIKEKRETATLKCYPIPRHDTVYWYQQGPGQDPQFLISFYEKMQSDKGSIPDRFSAQQFSDYHSELNMSSLELGDSALYFCASSLGLGRPGIVRTEAFFGQGTRLTVV.

The rearrangement joins TRBV7-2 to TRBJ2-3; the D gene is possibly TRBD1 (5 bases). Trimming cost V 5 bases and J 2 bases, with 11 bases left between them. The germline V gene encodes CDR1 SGHTA and CDR2 FQGNSA. The CDR3 loop spans 14 amino acids. CDR3 loop: CASSTRQTTDTQYF. CDR3 sequence (DNA): TGTGCCAGCAGCACTCGACAGACCACAGATACGCAGTATTTT.

Here the CDR3 DNA reads TGCGCCAGCAGCCCAGACGGGACAGGGCTTATCCTGGGGGGCTACACCTTC. Its translation is CASSPDGTGLILGGYTF. V is TRBV5-1 and J is TRBJ1-2; TRBD1 matches at 9 bases. CDR3 size: 17 residues. The ends lost 4 bases at V and 8 bases at J; junction bases unmatched: 18. Per germline, CDR1 SGHRS and CDR2 YFSETQ.

The CDR3 loop reads CASGFLLPNQPQHF. In DNA, the CDR3 is TGTGCTAGTGGTTTCCTTTTGCCCAATCAGCCCCAGCATTTT. J is TRBJ1-5 and V is TRBV12-5; D is unclear. Germline V lookup: CDR1 LGHNT, CDR2 FRNRAP. This CDR3 has 14 amino acids. V was clipped by 3 bases and J by 3 bases, with 9 bases between them.

Here the CDR3 DNA reads TGTGCCAGCAGCCCCAAGGGAGAGACTGAAGCTTTCTTT. The encoded protein is CASSPKGETEAFF. V usage is TRBV7-9 and J usage is TRBJ1-1; D gene unclear. The CDR3 is made up of 13 amino acids. Per germline, CDR1 SEHNR and CDR2 FQNEAQ (reference sequence). Trimming cost V 5 bases and J 5 bases, with 12 bases left between them.

The CDR3 sequence is CASSRSIPTYNEQFF. The CDR3 DNA reads TGCGCCAGCAGCCGGTCTATACCGACCTACAATGAGCAGTTCTTC. The chain joins TRBV4-1 to TRBJ2-1; D remains unclear. V lost 4 bases to trimming and J lost 2 bases, with 12 bases between them. CDR3 length: 15 amino acids. Germline CDR1 and CDR2: MGHRA and YSYEKL.

This chain uses TRBV5-6 with TRBJ1-2; no firm D call. The V gene's germline CDR1 is SGHDT and CDR2 YYEEEE. Trimming stripped 2 bases from V and 7 bases from J, with 6 bases between. The CDR3 is 11 amino acids. CDR3 coding DNA: TGTGCCAGCAGCTTTGGCATTGGCTACACCTTC. This codes for CASSFGIGYTF.

This clone was recorded only once. The rearrangement joins TRBV5-1 to TRBJ2-7; 8 bases are shared with TRBD1. CDR3 length: 14 residues. The V segment lost 0 bases and the J segment 5 bases; nucleotides outside the gene matches: 4. Germline assignment: CDR1 SGHRS and CDR2 YFSETQ. The DNA for the CDR3 is TGCGCCAGCAGCTTGGACAGGGGGAGTCACGAGCAGTACTTC. It translates to CASSLDRGSHEQYF.

The count of this clone is one. The chain has TRBV7-8 and TRBJ2-7, with 7 bases that match TRBD2. CDR3 length: 18 residues. V shed 3 bases, J shed 6 bases, and the junction held 20 bases outside the gene matches. CDR1 SGHVS and CDR2 FQNEAQ come from the germline V gene. As DNA, the CDR3 is TGTGCCAGCAGCTTGGTCTTCGTCGCTAGCGGAGGGGCCTCCGAGCAGTACTTC. This translates into CASSLVFVASGGASEQYF.

This rearrangement joins TRBV28 to TRBJ2-5; 9 nucleotides line up with TRBD2. The CDR3 length is 15 residues. The V segment lost 3 bases and the J segment 2 bases; nucleotides outside the gene matches: 4. In germline, CDR1 is MDHEN, CDR2 SYDVKM. CDR3 loop: CASSFGGLAQETQYF. The CDR3 bases are TGTGCCAGCAGTTTCGGAGGACTAGCGCAAGAGACCCAGTACTTC.

This clone came up a few times. This chain joins TRBV10-3 and TRBJ1-6, with D possibly TRBD1 on 6 matching bases. V lost 4 bases to trimming and J lost 6 bases, with 10 bases between them. The germline gives CDR1 ENHRY, CDR2 SYGVKD. This CDR3 spans 14 amino acids. CDR3 nucleotides: TGTGCCATCAGTGTAGGAGGGGGTAATTCACCCCTCCACTTT. Protein sequence: CAISVGGGNSPLHF.